Sequencing of this T cell receptor (beta chain) was carried out in a study of T cells expressing NK-cell markers. About this clonotype: Its matching antigen is unknown.

CDR3 length equals 15 residues. Germline loops: CDR1 SGHRS, CDR2 YFSETQ. Study-wide points: Six of the donors carried dominant NKG2C+ clonotypes that took up roughly 1.0-8% of their CD8+ T cells. The CD3+CD56-NKG2C+ fraction was also led by these clonotypes in several donors.

Reanalyzing the 5' RACE reads, TCRdb keeps one entry per CDR3 protein, without DNA. Its table records about 150,000 distinct CDR3 sequences. The origin of this receptor is a woman aged 45-60 years in good health. The genes are TRBV5-1 and TRBJ2-5; as DNA is missing, the TRBD2 call by TCRdb cannot be tested. The sample was blood T cells: a sorted CD56 or NKG2C T cell subset, CD4+ or CD8+ T cells, or bulk PBMC T cells (not recorded which). This chain's CDR3 is CASSPTSGRQETQYF.